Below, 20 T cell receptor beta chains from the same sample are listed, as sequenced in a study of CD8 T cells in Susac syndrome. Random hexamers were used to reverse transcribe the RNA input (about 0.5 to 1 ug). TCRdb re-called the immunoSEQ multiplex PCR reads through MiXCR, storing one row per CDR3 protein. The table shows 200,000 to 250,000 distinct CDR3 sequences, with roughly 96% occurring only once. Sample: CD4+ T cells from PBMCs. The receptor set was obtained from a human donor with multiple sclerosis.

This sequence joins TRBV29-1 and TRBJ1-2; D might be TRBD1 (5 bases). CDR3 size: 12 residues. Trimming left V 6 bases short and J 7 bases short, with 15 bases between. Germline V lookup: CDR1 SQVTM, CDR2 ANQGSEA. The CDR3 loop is CSVGTGRVGYTF. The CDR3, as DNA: TGCAGCGTAGGGACGGGAAGGGTTGGCTACACCTTC.

The CDR3 spells CASSFGAGDTDTQYF. CDR3 bases: TGTGCCAGCAGTTTTGGAGCGGGGGACACAGATACGCAGTATTTT. This chain joins TRBV12-3 or TRBV12-4 and TRBJ2-3; 8 bases line up with TRBD2. CDR3 length equals 15 residues. The trim removed 3 bases at V and 2 bases at J, leaving 4 bases unmatched.

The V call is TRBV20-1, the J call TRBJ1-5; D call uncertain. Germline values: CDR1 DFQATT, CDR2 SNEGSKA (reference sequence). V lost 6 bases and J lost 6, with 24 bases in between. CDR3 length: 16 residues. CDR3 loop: CSAETGSKCIGQPQHF. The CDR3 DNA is TGCAGTGCCGAAACCGGGAGTAAGTGCATAGGTCAGCCCCAGCATTTT.

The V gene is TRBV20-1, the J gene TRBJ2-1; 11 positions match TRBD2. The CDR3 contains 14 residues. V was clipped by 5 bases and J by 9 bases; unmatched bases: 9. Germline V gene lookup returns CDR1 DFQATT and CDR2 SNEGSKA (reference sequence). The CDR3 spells CSASLAGVWGEQFF. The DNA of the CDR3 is TGCAGTGCTTCACTAGCGGGGGTCTGGGGTGAGCAGTTCTTC.

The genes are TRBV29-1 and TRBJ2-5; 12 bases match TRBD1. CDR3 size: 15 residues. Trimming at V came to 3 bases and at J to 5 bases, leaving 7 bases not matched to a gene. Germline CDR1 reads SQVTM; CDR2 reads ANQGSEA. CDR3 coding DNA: TGCAGCGTTGATGTTGGGACAGGGGGCTTGGAGACCCAGTACTTC. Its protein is CSVDVGTGGLETQYF.

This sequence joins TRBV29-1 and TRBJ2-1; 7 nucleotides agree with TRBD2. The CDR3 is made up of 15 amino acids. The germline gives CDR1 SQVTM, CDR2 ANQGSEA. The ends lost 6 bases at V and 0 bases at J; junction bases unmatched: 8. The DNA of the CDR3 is TGCAGCGTCGCGCTACTAGCGAACTCCTACAATGAGCAGTTCTTC. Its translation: CSVALLANSYNEQFF.

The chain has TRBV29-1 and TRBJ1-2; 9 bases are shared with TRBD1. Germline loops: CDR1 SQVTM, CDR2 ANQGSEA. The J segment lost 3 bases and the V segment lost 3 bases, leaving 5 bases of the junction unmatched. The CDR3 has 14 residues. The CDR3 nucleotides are TGCAGCGTTGAGGTACAGGGGGCCTACTATGGCTACACCTTC. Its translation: CSVEVQGAYYGYTF. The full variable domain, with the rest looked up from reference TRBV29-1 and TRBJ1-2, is SAVISQKPSRDICQRGTSLTIQCQVDSQVTMMFWYRQQPGQSLTLIATANQGSEATYESGFVIDKFPISRPNLTFSTLTVSNMSPEDSSIYLCSVEVQGAYYGYTFGSGTRLTVV.

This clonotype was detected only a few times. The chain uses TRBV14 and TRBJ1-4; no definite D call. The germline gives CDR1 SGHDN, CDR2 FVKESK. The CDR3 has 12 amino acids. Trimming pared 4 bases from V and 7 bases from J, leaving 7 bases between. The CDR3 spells CASSRTGEKLFF. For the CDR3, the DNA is TGTGCCAGCAGCCGTACGGGTGAAAAACTGTTTTTT.

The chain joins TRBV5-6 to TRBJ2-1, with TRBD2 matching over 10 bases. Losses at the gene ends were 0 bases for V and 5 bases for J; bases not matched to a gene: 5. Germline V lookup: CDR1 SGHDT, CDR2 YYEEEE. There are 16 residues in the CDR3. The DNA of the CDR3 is TGTGCCAGCAGCTTGGTAGGACTAGCGGAGAACAATGAGCAGTTCTTC. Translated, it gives CASSLVGLAENNEQFF.

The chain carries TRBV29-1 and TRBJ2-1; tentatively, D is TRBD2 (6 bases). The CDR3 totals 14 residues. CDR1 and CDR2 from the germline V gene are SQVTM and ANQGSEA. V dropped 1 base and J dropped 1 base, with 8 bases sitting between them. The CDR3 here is CSVEGRGSYNEQFF. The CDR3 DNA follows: TGCAGCGTTGAAGGGCGGGGTTCCTACAATGAGCAGTTCTTC.

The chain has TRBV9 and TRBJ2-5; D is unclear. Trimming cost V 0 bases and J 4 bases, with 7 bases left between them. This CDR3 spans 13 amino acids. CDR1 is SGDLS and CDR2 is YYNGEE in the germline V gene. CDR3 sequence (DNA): TGTGCCAGCAGCGTAGGCCTCGGAGAGACCCAGTACTTC. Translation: CASSVGLGETQYF.

The chain's CDR3 is CSVAIAGGPYEQYF. Written as DNA, the CDR3 is TGCAGCGTTGCCATAGCGGGAGGGCCGTACGAGCAGTACTTC. V gene TRBV29-1 combines with J gene TRBJ2-7; 11 nucleotides align to TRBD2. V trimming: 4 bases; J trimming: 4 bases; junction bases outside the gene matches: 6. Germline V gene sequence: CDR1 SQVTM, CDR2 ANQGSEA. This CDR3 has 14 amino acids.

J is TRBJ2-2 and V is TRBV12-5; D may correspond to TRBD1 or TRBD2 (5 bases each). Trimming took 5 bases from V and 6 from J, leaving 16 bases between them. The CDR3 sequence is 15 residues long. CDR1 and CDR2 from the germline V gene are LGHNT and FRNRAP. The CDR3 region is CASGLTPGRAGELFF. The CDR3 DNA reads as TGTGCTAGTGGTCTCACGCCGGGACGGGCCGGGGAGCTGTTTTTT.

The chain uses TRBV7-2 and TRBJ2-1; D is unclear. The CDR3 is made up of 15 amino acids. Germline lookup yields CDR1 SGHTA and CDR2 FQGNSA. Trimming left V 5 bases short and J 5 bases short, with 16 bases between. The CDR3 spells CASSNSGLPDNEQFF. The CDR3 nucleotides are TGTGCCAGCAGCAATTCTGGCCTCCCGGACAATGAGCAGTTCTTC.

CDR3 DNA: TGCGCCAGCAGCTTGGCCCCGACCCGGGGAGGGGCAGATACGCAGTATTTT. It specifies CASSLAPTRGGADTQYF. The chain recombines TRBV5-1 with TRBJ2-3; 7 bases match TRBD2. This CDR3 comprises 17 residues. With V trimmed by 0 bases and J by 4 bases, 11 bases remained unmatched. Germline CDR1 SGHRS, CDR2 YFSETQ.

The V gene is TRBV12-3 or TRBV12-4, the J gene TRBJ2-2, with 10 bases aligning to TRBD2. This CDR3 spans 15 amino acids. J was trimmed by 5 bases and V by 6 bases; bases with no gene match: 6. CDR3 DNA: TGTGCCAGCAGCCCTCTAGCGGGAGCTACCGGGGAGCTGTTTTTT. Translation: CASSPLAGATGELFF.

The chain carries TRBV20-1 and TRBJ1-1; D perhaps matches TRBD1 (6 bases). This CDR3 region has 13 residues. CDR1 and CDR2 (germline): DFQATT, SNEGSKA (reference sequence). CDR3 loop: CRTQGQLNTEAFF. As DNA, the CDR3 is TGCAGGACCCAGGGACAATTGAACACTGAAGCTTTCTTT.

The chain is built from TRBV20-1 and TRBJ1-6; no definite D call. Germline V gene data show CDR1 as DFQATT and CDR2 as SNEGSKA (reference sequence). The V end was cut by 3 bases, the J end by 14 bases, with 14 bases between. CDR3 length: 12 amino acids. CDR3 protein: CSASKTSSSLHF. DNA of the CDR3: TGCAGTGCTAGTAAGACGAGCTCATCCCTCCACTTT.

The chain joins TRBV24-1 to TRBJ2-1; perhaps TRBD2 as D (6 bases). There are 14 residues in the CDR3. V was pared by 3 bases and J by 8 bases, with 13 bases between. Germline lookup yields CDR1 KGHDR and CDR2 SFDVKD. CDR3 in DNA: TGTGCCACCAGTGATCCCGGGAGAAGCCATGAGCAGTTCTTC. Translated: CATSDPGRSHEQFF.

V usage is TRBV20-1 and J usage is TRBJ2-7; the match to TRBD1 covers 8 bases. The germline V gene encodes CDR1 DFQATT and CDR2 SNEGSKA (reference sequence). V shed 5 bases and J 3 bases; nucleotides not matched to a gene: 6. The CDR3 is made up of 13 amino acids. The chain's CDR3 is CSASGQDFYEQYF. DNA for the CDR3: TGCAGTGCTTCGGGACAGGACTTCTACGAGCAGTACTTC.